Detailed here is one T cell receptor beta chain. Antigen unknown. With 0 bases removed from V and 5 bases from J, the gap between germline ends came to 10 bases. Germline V gene sequence: CDR1 SEHNR, CDR2 FQNEAQ (reference sequence). CDR3 size: 14 residues. This sample was taken from a study of somatic mutations in cytotoxic T cells in rheumatoid arthritis. Study-level results: The slight TRBV07 underrepresentation in rheumatoid arthritis patients received no adjustment for multiple comparisons. Only rheumatoid arthritis patients, not healthy controls, showed CD8+ clonality increasing with age.

Using immunoSEQ multiplex PCR, the repertoire was profiled, and TCRdb retains in-frame clones only, with some absent. The data hold 15,000 to 20,000 clones, with less than 80% observed a single time. The chain recombines TRBV7-9 with TRBJ2-5; D possibly corresponds to TRBD1 (6 bases). Sample: CD8+ T cells sorted from blood. This TCR came from a man in his 60s in good health. CDR3 sequence (DNA): TGTGCCAGCAGCTTAGCCGACAGGTGGGAGACCCAGTACTTC. Translating it yields CASSLADRWETQYF.